One sample yielded the 16 T cell receptor beta chains listed below, sequenced in a study of blood T cell repertoires in COVID-19. Generated by immunoSEQ multiplex PCR, the TCRdb table keeps only in-frame clones and is missing some. The sample holds 240,000 or so clones, roughly 86% seen once. The material sequenced was peripheral blood. These receptors were taken from a woman in her 70s with active or convalescent COVID-19.

The chain carries TRBV14 and TRBJ2-3; tentatively, D is TRBD2 (7 bases). The CDR3 totals 15 residues. V was clipped by 1 base and J by 6 bases, with 14 bases between them. CDR1 is SGHDN and CDR2 is FVKESK in the germline V gene. The CDR3 DNA reads TGTGCCAGCAGCCAAGTAGGGGGGGCTGTTGATACGCAGTATTTT. This encodes CASSQVGGAVDTQYF.

This clone turned up a few times. The chain recombines TRBV9 with TRBJ1-3, with D possibly matching TRBD1 (5 bases). The V gene lost 7 bases and the J gene lost 4 bases, with 12 bases spanning the gap. The CDR3 runs to 13 residues. Germline V gene data show CDR1 as SGDLS and CDR2 as YYNGEE. The CDR3 reads CASRPTAGNTIYF. The CDR3 DNA sequence: TGTGCCAGCCGACCGACAGCCGGAAACACCATATATTTT.

In nucleotides, the CDR3 is TGTGCCAGCGCCCGGACAGGCACCTACGAGCAGTACTTC. The encoded protein is CASARTGTYEQYF. The chain is built from TRBV6-5 and TRBJ2-7; 7 bases are shared with TRBD1. V lost 8 bases and J lost 2; bases outside the gene matches: 6. The CDR3 totals 13 residues. Germline V lookup: CDR1 MNHEY, CDR2 SVGAGI.

The CDR3 DNA reads TGTGCCATCCGCGACTCTTCGAACACCGGGGAGCTGTTTTTT. Protein product: CAIRDSSNTGELFF. This chain uses TRBV10-3 with TRBJ2-2; D not certain. Germline loops: CDR1 ENHRY, CDR2 SYGVKD. The CDR3 is 14 residues long. Trimming took off 8 bases at V and 0 bases at J, with 10 bases between the two ends.

The chain recombines TRBV4-1 with TRBJ1-1, with D perhaps TRBD1 (5 bases). The V and J ends lost 6 bases and 5 bases respectively, with 16 bases between them. Germline CDR1 MGHRA, CDR2 YSYEKL. The CDR3 spans 14 residues. In DNA form, the CDR3 reads TGCGCCAGCAGGCTGACAGCAACGAGGACTGAAGCTTTCTTT. Amino acid sequence: CASRLTATRTEAFF.

This chain joins TRBV6-6 and TRBJ1-5; TRBD1 matches 8 bases. The V and J ends lost 8 bases and 6 bases, in that order; junction bases with no gene match: 15. The CDR3 runs to 16 residues. Germline V gene lookup returns CDR1 MNHNY and CDR2 SVGAGI (reference sequence). The CDR3 loop is CASFFRGRGDGQPQHF. Written as DNA, the CDR3 is TGTGCCAGCTTTTTCAGGGGGCGAGGTGATGGTCAGCCCCAGCATTTT.

The chain carries TRBV2 and TRBJ2-1; TRBD1 might be the D (6 bases). The V gene's germline CDR1 is SNHLY and CDR2 FYNNEI. There are 13 residues in the CDR3. Trimming shortened V by 8 bases and J by 6 bases, and 14 bases separated the two germline ends. CDR3 nucleotide sequence: TGTGCCAGCCAGACAGGAATAGGCAATGAGCAGTTCTTC. It yields the protein CASQTGIGNEQFF.

This clone was counted a few times. This chain connects TRBV4-3 to TRBJ1-5; weak D call: TRBD1 (6 bases). The CDR3 has 15 residues. V was trimmed by 0 bases and J by 1 base, leaving 7 bases between them. Germline V gives CDR1 LGHNA, CDR2 YSLEER. The CDR3 sequence: CASSQEGGSNQPQHF. The DNA for the CDR3 is TGCGCCAGCAGCCAAGAAGGGGGAAGCAATCAGCCCCAGCATTTT.

This chain connects TRBV27 to TRBJ1-2, with 8 bases fitting TRBD1. CDR1 is MNHEY, CDR2 SMNVEV, per germline (reference sequence). With 6 bases clipped from V and 8 bases from J, the junction kept 11 bases outside the gene matches. CDR3 length: 14 amino acids. Here the CDR3 reads CASSPDRGGRGYTF. CDR3 coding DNA: TGTGCCAGCAGCCCAGACAGGGGTGGGAGGGGCTACACCTTC.

V is TRBV27 and J is TRBJ1-5; D is unresolved. The V and J ends lost 0 bases and 2 bases respectively, with 11 bases between them. Germline V CDR1 and CDR2: MNHEY, SMNVEV (reference sequence). This CDR3 contains 16 residues. CDR3 sequence: CASSLSWEVRNQPQHF. The CDR3 DNA reads TGTGCCAGCAGTTTATCGTGGGAGGTTCGCAATCAGCCCCAGCATTTT.

This chain links TRBV9 with TRBJ2-2; D gene ambiguous. This CDR3 has 14 amino acids. The ends were cut back, 7 bases at V and 1 base at J, with 11 bases in the middle. Germline V gives CDR1 SGDLS, CDR2 YYNGEE. The chain's CDR3 is CASAYAGNTGELFF. The CDR3 DNA is TGTGCCAGCGCGTACGCAGGGAACACCGGGGAGCTGTTTTTT. The full variable domain, completed using reference TRBV9 and TRBJ2-2, is DSGVTQTPKHLITATGQRVTLRCSPRSGDLSVYWYQQSLDQGLQFLIQYYNGEERAKGNILERFSAQQFPDLHSELNLSSLELGDSALYFCASAYAGNTGELFFGEGSRLTVL.

This chain joins TRBV3-1 (or the pseudogene TRBV3-2) and TRBJ2-2, with D perhaps TRBD2 (6 bases). The CDR3 length is 16 residues. Germline V gene lookup returns CDR1 LGHDT and CDR2 YNNKEL (reference sequence). The germline V and J ends were trimmed by 1 base and 2 bases, with 11 bases remaining between them. Here the CDR3 reads CASSQVGGANTGELFF. CDR3 bases: TGTGCCAGCAGCCAAGTAGGAGGGGCCAACACCGGGGAGCTGTTTTTT.

The V and J genes are TRBV6-1 and TRBJ2-7, with D possibly matching TRBD1 (6 bases). CDR1 is MNHNS, CDR2 SASEGT, per germline. V dropped 4 bases and J dropped 0 bases, with 16 bases sitting between them. The CDR3 contains 16 residues. Written as DNA, the CDR3 is TGTGCCAGCAGTGTACGGACAGCTTTGAGCTCCTACGAGCAGTACTTC. Encoded protein: CASSVRTALSSYEQYF.

The chain carries TRBV3-1 (or the pseudogene TRBV3-2) and TRBJ2-3; D may be TRBD2 (5 bases). V gave up 1 base and J gave up 0 bases, with 17 bases separating them. Germline CDR1 is LGHDT and CDR2 is YNNKEL (reference sequence). The CDR3 has 18 residues. CDR3 sequence (DNA): TGTGCCAGCAGCCAAGTCCCCCTTCCGGGGTCTAGCACAGATACGCAGTATTTT. Translated, it gives CASSQVPLPGSSTDTQYF.

V and J are TRBV6-5 and TRBJ2-2; 7 bases are a match to TRBD1. The CDR3 sequence is 15 residues long. Germline CDR1 reads MNHEY; CDR2 reads SVGAGI. Unmatched junction bases numbered 9, after V lost 7 bases and J lost 4 bases. The CDR3 coding sequence is TGTGCCAGCACTCAAAGGGGGCTTGGCACCGGGGAGCTGTTTTTT. Its protein product is CASTQRGLGTGELFF.

The chain has TRBV5-1 and TRBJ2-1, with D possibly TRBD1 on 6 matching bases. CDR1 and CDR2 (germline): SGHRS, YFSETQ. V was clipped by 4 bases and J by 7 bases, with 18 bases between them. CDR3 length: 15 residues. CDR3 loop: CASSLQGWGGNEQFF. CDR3 in DNA: TGCGCCAGCAGCCTACAGGGTTGGGGCGGGAATGAGCAGTTCTTC.